This T cell receptor beta chain was sequenced during a study of T cell responses to AZD1222 COVID-19 vaccine. Study results and limitations: Regions 160-218 and 743-854 dominated among vaccine-associated CD4 TCRs spanning spike.

For this clone: Its matching antigen is unknown.

Timing groups of about 4 and about 12 weeks for second doses were pooled. Generated by immunoSEQ multiplex PCR, the TCRdb table keeps only in-frame clones and is missing some. The sample consists of over 100,000 clones, about nine tenths of them appearing once. Trimming shortened V by 6 bases and J by 3 bases, and 11 bases separated the two germline ends. The germline V gene has CDR1 MNHEY and CDR2 SMNVEV (reference sequence). The CDR3 length is 14 residues. Sequences were derived from peripheral blood, sampled 28 days after the second AZD1222 dose. The sequence was obtained from an adult who received the AZD1222 COVID-19 vaccine. The rearrangement joins TRBV27 to TRBJ1-4; D call uncertain. The CDR3 sequence: CASSPWASNEKLFF. DNA of the CDR3: TGTGCCAGCAGCCCATGGGCCTCTAATGAAAAACTGTTTTTT. The full variable domain, rest sourced from reference TRBV27 and TRBJ1-4, is EAQVTQNPRYLITVTGKKLTVTCSQNMNHEYMSWYRQDPGLGLRQIYYSMNVEVTDKGDVPEGYKVSRKEKRNFPLILESPSPNQTSLYFCASSPWASNEKLFFGSGTQLSVL.